The 22 T cell receptor beta chains below come from one sample, sequenced in a study of STAT5B mutations in CD4+ large granular lymphocyte leukemia. Generated by immunoSEQ multiplex PCR, the TCRdb table keeps only in-frame clones and is missing some. Here the sample spans about 22,000 clones, roughly 87% being singletons. Sequences were obtained from CD4+ T cells from blood buffy coats. These receptors were obtained from a human donor in good health.

This chain uses TRBV7-3 with TRBJ1-6; D perhaps matches TRBD1 (5 bases). V shed 1 base and J shed 10 bases, with 14 bases lying between them. There are 15 residues in the CDR3. Per the germline V gene, CDR1 is SGHTA and CDR2 is FQGTGA. The CDR3 bases are TGTGCCAGCAGCTTAAACCCCGGGGGTAACTCACCCCTCCACTTT. Translated: CASSLNPGGNSPLHF.

The chain links TRBV29-1 to TRBJ1-1; a possible D gene is TRBD1 (5 bases). Trimming took 3 bases from V and 10 from J, leaving 9 bases between them. The CDR3 covers 10 residues. Germline CDR1 SQVTM, CDR2 ANQGSEA. The DNA for the CDR3 is TGCAGCGTTGACAGGGTTGGAGCTTTCTTT. Translated, it gives CSVDRVGAFF.

J is TRBJ2-2 and V is TRBV19; D is ambiguous. The CDR3 is 13 residues long. Trimming took 5 bases from V and 6 from J, leaving 10 bases between them. The V gene's germline CDR1 is LNHDA and CDR2 SQIVND (reference sequence). The CDR3 loop is CASSPPAPGELFF. The CDR3 nucleotides are TGTGCCAGTAGTCCCCCGGCCCCCGGGGAGCTGTTTTTT.

This clone was counted a single time. This chain links TRBV5-1 with TRBJ2-4, with D perhaps given as TRBD1 or TRBD2 (5 bases each). The CDR3 runs 14 residues. Germline V lookup: CDR1 SGHRS, CDR2 YFSETQ. V was pared by 3 bases and J by 7 bases, with 14 bases between. As DNA, the CDR3 is TGCGCCAGCAGCTCGGCCGGGACCTCGAACATTCAGTACTTC. Protein: CASSSAGTSNIQYF.

This clone was seen once. This chain links TRBV6-5 with TRBJ1-3, with 7 bases that match TRBD1. J lost 4 bases, V lost 6 bases, and 6 bases had no gene match. The CDR3 runs 14 residues. Looked up from germline, CDR1 is MNHEY and CDR2 is SVGAGI. DNA of the CDR3: TGTGCCAGCAGACTGCAGACAGGGGGAAACACCATATATTTT. This codes for CASRLQTGGNTIYF.

This chain links TRBV18 with TRBJ2-7; 9 nucleotides match TRBD1. Germline V gene data show CDR1 as KGHSH and CDR2 as LQKENI. V dropped 4 bases and J dropped 3; count of bases not matched to a gene: 7. The CDR3 is 15 amino acids. CDR3 DNA sequence: TGTGCCAGCTCACAGCCGGGACAGGGTTTCTACGAGCAGTACTTC. Its translation: CASSQPGQGFYEQYF. Supplemented by reference TRBV18 and TRBJ2-7, the full variable domain reads NAGVMQNPRHLVRRRGQEARLRCSPMKGHSHVYWYRQLPEEGLKFMVYLQKENIIDESGMPKERFSAEFPKEGPSILRIQQVVRGDSAAYFCASSQPGQGFYEQYFGPGTRLTVT.

In DNA form, the CDR3 reads TGTGCCAGCAGCTCGGAACTATCCCTAATCAATGAGCAGTTCTTC. It is translated as CASSSELSLINEQFF. The chain couples TRBV5-6 to TRBJ2-1; D is undetermined. Deletions cut 3 bases from V and 6 bases from J, with 16 bases between. Germline V gives CDR1 SGHDT, CDR2 YYEEEE. This CDR3 is 15 amino acids long.

The J gene is TRBJ1-2, the V gene TRBV11-3, with D tentatively TRBD1 (5 bases). V was cut by 1 base and J by 2 bases, with 17 bases left in between. The germline gives CDR1 SGHNT, CDR2 YENEEA. This CDR3 comprises 17 residues. CDR3 sequence reads: CASSLGTGIAGNYGYTF. CDR3 bases: TGTGCCAGCAGCTTAGGAACAGGTATAGCCGGAAACTATGGCTACACCTTC.

This sequence joins TRBV30 and TRBJ1-6; D uncertain. The CDR3 covers 12 residues. Between the trimmed V and J ends, which lost 3 bases and 9 bases, there was a span of 9 bases. CDR1 is GTSNPN and CDR2 is SVGIG in the germline V gene (reference sequence). CDR3 in DNA: TGTGCCTGGAGGAGGGATATTTCACCCCTCCACTTT. This gives the protein CAWRRDISPLHF.

V and J are TRBV4-3 and TRBJ1-6, with D uncertain. Trimming stripped 0 bases from V and 10 bases from J, with 10 bases between. The CDR3 extends over 14 amino acids. CDR1 is LGHNA, CDR2 YSLEER, per germline. The CDR3: CASSQDTPGSPLHF. The DNA of the CDR3 is TGCGCCAGCAGCCAAGACACTCCGGGGTCACCCCTCCACTTT.

The chain uses TRBV6-5 and TRBJ1-6, with D maybe TRBD1 (5 bases). The germline V gene has CDR1 MNHEY and CDR2 SVGAGI. V was clipped by 0 bases and J by 7 bases, with 13 bases between them. The CDR3 covers 16 residues. The CDR3 sequence: CASSYSGAVGNSPLHF. In DNA, the CDR3 is TGTGCCAGCAGTTACTCCGGGGCTGTGGGAAATTCACCCCTCCACTTT.

To note about this clone: One end of the junction is discordant with germline, which a read error may explain. This rearrangement joins TRBV10-3 to TRBJ2-5; D is unclear. Germline V gives CDR1 ENHRY, CDR2 SYGVKD. The CDR3 has 14 amino acids. The CDR3 spells CAISESTDQETQYF. CDR3 DNA sequence: TGTGCCATCAGTGAGTCGACGGACCAGGAGACCCAGTACTTC.

This clone was picked up a small number of times. The rearrangement links TRBV19 to TRBJ2-3; 13 nucleotides agree with TRBD2. Germline V gene data show CDR1 as LNHDA and CDR2 as SQIVND (reference sequence). J lost 11 bases, V lost 6 bases, and 11 bases had no gene match. This CDR3 has 15 amino acids. CDR3 residues: CASSLLAGGPSGQYF. The CDR3 DNA reads as TGTGCCAGTAGCCTACTAGCGGGAGGGCCCTCCGGGCAGTATTTT. Supplemented by reference TRBV19 and TRBJ2-3, the full variable domain reads DGGITQSPKYLFRKEGQNVTLSCEQNLNHDAMYWYRQDPGQGLRLIYYSQIVNDFQKGDIAEGYSVSREKKESFPLTVTSAQKNPTAFYLCASSLLAGGPSGQYFGPGTRLTVL.

The rearrangement joins TRBV7-2 to TRBJ1-5; D might be TRBD1 (6 bases). The ends were cut back, 5 bases at V and 5 bases at J, with 10 bases in the middle. CDR1 SGHTA and CDR2 FQGNSA come from the germline V gene. This CDR3 is built from 13 residues. The CDR3 DNA reads as TGTGCCAGCAGCCCCAACAGGGATCAGCCCCAGCATTTT. It codes for CASSPNRDQPQHF.

This chain connects TRBV7-3 to TRBJ2-1; perhaps D is TRBD1 or TRBD2 (6 bases each). The CDR3 covers 13 residues. Trimming pared 4 bases from V and 10 bases from J, leaving 14 bases between. The V gene's germline CDR1 is SGHTA and CDR2 FQGTGA. The CDR3 bases are TGTGCCAGCAGCTCAAACGGGGGCCGGGAGCAGTTCTTC. Protein sequence: CASSSNGGREQFF.

J is TRBJ2-5 and V is TRBV4-1; a weak D match, TRBD2 (5 bases). Germline V lookup: CDR1 MGHRA, CDR2 YSYEKL. This CDR3 contains 14 residues. V was trimmed by 4 bases and J by 5 bases, leaving 14 bases between them. For the CDR3, the DNA is TGCGCCAGCAGCCCAAGCCGCCGAGGGGAGACCCAGTACTTC. Protein: CASSPSRRGETQYF.

The rearrangement joins TRBV18 to TRBJ1-1; D gene ambiguous. CDR1 is KGHSH and CDR2 is LQKENI in the germline V gene. This CDR3 contains 13 residues. Trimming stripped 2 bases from V and 0 bases from J, with 4 bases between. The CDR3 DNA is TGTGCCAGCTCACCAGTTTTGAACACTGAAGCTTTCTTT. Residues: CASSPVLNTEAFF.

V and J are TRBV6-1 and TRBJ1-3; no clear D gene. The ends were cut back, 4 bases at V and 0 bases at J, with 10 bases in the middle. Germline CDR1 reads MNHNS; CDR2 reads SASEGT. CDR3 length equals 15 residues. CDR3 sequence: CASSVSQDSGNTIYF. CDR3 in DNA: TGTGCCAGCAGTGTTTCCCAAGACTCTGGAAACACCATATATTTT.

The chain links TRBV6-8 to TRBJ2-5; 9 bases align to TRBD1. Trimming took 6 bases from V and 4 from J; bases not matched to a gene: 9. Germline values: CDR1 MNHGY, CDR2 SAAAGT. This CDR3 contains 15 residues. CDR3 DNA: TGTGCCAGCAGCAGACGACAGGGGGAAGGAGAGACCCAGTACTTC. It specifies CASSRRQGEGETQYF.

Only one count was recorded for this clone. The J gene is TRBJ2-7, the V gene TRBV5-1; no clear D gene. There are 9 residues in the CDR3. V was trimmed by 3 bases and J by 6 bases, leaving 1 base between them. CDR1 and CDR2 from the germline V gene are SGHRS and YFSETQ. CDR3 nucleotide sequence: TGCGCCAGCAGCTGCGAGCAGTACTTC. This encodes CASSCEQYF.

The chain is built from TRBV19 and TRBJ2-1, with D possibly called TRBD1 or TRBD2 (8 bases each). The CDR3 runs 18 residues. CDR1 is LNHDA, CDR2 SQIVND, per germline (reference sequence). Between the trimmed V and J ends, which lost 5 bases and 8 bases, there was a span of 28 bases. The CDR3 DNA reads TGTGCCAGTAGTCCGGGGACAGGTCGGTTAGCGGGGAGTGATGAGCAGTTCTTC. Translating it yields CASSPGTGRLAGSDEQFF. Supplemented by reference TRBV19 and TRBJ2-1, the full variable domain reads DGGITQSPKYLFRKEGQNVTLSCEQNLNHDAMYWYRQDPGQGLRLIYYSQIVNDFQKGDIAEGYSVSREKKESFPLTVTSAQKNPTAFYLCASSPGTGRLAGSDEQFFGPGTRLTVL.

The gene calls are TRBV5-1 and TRBJ1-3, with D possibly being TRBD1 (5 bases). The CDR3 is 16 residues long. V was trimmed by 4 bases and J by 4 bases, leaving 18 bases between them. Per germline, CDR1 SGHRS and CDR2 YFSETQ. The CDR3 protein is CASSLQPQGNGNTIYF. The CDR3 region has the DNA TGCGCCAGCAGCCTTCAACCCCAGGGAAACGGAAACACCATATATTTT.